Presented here are 30 T cell receptor beta chains from one specimen sequenced in a study of cytomegalovirus exposure and HLA in healthy donors (dated by TCRdb to 2015 to 2018). To prepare the library, the immunoSEQ multiplex PCR assay was applied. In TCRdb, the immuneACCESS table is reduced to in-frame sequences with V and J assigned. These tables do not hold every clone; where another copy was compared, an unresolved V gene accounts for under half, and the others remain unexplained. This sample has under 300,000 clones in its table, and 86% of those were observed once. The ten largest account for 1% to 1.5% of the sample. The specimen sequenced was PBMCs. The receptor source for this set is a woman aged 25 to 39 in good health and CMV-seropositive.

This clone has a handful of counts. V is TRBV2 and J is TRBJ1-2; D is undetermined. The CDR3 has 15 amino acids. Germline values: CDR1 SNHLY, CDR2 FYNNEI. Trimming took 2 bases from V and 7 from J, leaving 17 bases between them. CDR3 in DNA: TGTGCCAGCAGTGAAAGAGGCGGATATTCGGGTGGCTACACCTTC. Translated, it gives CASSERGGYSGGYTF.

Remarks on this clone: A read error may be the cause here, since a much bigger clone is one base away. The V call is TRBV19, the J call TRBJ2-7, with 9 bases lining up with TRBD1. V lost 6 bases to trimming and J lost 2 bases; unmatched junction nucleotides: 2. Germline V gene lookup returns CDR1 LNHDA and CDR2 SQIVND (reference sequence). The CDR3 has 13 residues. DNA for the CDR3: TGTGCCAGTAGCCGGGACAGGGCCTACGAGCAGTACTTC. Amino acids: CASSRDRAYEQYF.

J is TRBJ2-7 and V is TRBV7-2, with 13 nucleotides matching TRBD2. V lost 5 bases to trimming and J lost 3 bases; unmatched junction nucleotides: 4. Germline loops: CDR1 SGHTA, CDR2 FQGNSA. The length of the CDR3 is 15 residues. The CDR3 DNA is TGTGCCAGCAGCCCAGGGACTAGCGGGATCTACGAGCAGTACTTC. It encodes CASSPGTSGIYEQYF.

The chain combines TRBV5-1 with TRBJ1-1, with TRBD1 matching over 8 bases. V lost 1 base and J lost 4; bases outside the gene matches: 3. The germline gives CDR1 SGHRS, CDR2 YFSETQ. The CDR3 sequence is 14 residues long. The CDR3 region is CASSLLTGGTEAFF. The CDR3 bases are TGCGCCAGCAGCTTGCTTACAGGGGGCACTGAAGCTTTCTTT.

The J gene is TRBJ1-2, the V gene TRBV7-9, with D perhaps TRBD1 (6 bases). Germline-derived CDR1 and CDR2 are SEHNR and FQNEAQ (reference sequence). The CDR3 is made up of 14 amino acids. Trimming took off 3 bases at V and 4 bases at J, with 12 bases between the two ends. The CDR3: CASSLDSYSYGYTF. The CDR3 DNA reads TGTGCCAGCAGCTTGGACAGTTACTCCTATGGCTACACCTTC.

This chain links TRBV27 with TRBJ2-2; 8 nucleotides match TRBD2. The length of the CDR3 is 20 residues. CDR1 MNHEY and CDR2 SMNVEV come from the germline V gene (reference sequence). The trim removed 6 bases at V and 0 bases at J, leaving 18 bases unmatched. The CDR3 sequence is CASSLHRPSGPNPNTGELFF. The DNA of the CDR3 is TGTGCCAGCAGCCTACATCGCCCTAGCGGGCCCAACCCGAACACCGGGGAGCTGTTTTTT.

This chain uses TRBV29-1 with TRBJ2-3; TRBD2 matches 9 bases. The CDR3 length is 15 residues. V gave up 6 bases and J gave up 7 bases; unmatched junction bases: 14. The germline gives CDR1 SQVTM, CDR2 ANQGSEA. DNA for the CDR3: TGCAGCGTCGGATCCCCTGGCGGGAGGGCCAATACGCAGTATTTT. Residues: CSVGSPGGRANTQYF.

This clone was counted between two and nine times. This chain connects TRBV6-5 to TRBJ2-7; 7 positions agree with TRBD1. CDR1 and CDR2 from the germline V gene are MNHEY and SVGAGI. The CDR3 has 15 amino acids. V shed 4 bases, J shed 3 bases, and the junction held 9 bases outside the gene matches. This chain's CDR3 is CASSSLRQGGYEQYF. In DNA, the CDR3 is TGTGCCAGCAGTTCTCTGAGACAGGGCGGCTACGAGCAGTACTTC.

A note on this clone: This same CDR3 is encoded by further DNA sequences in the sample. The chain uses TRBV4-1 and TRBJ2-7; D not resolved. The CDR3 has 14 amino acids. The V end lost 0 bases, the J end lost 0 bases, and 6 bases lay between the germline ends. Per the germline V gene, CDR1 is MGHRA and CDR2 is YSYEKL. CDR3 amino acids: CASSQDLSSYEQYF. The CDR3 region has the DNA TGCGCCAGCAGCCAAGATCTGAGCTCCTACGAGCAGTACTTC.

The rearrangement links TRBV9 to TRBJ2-1; D perhaps matches TRBD2 (5 bases). There are 12 residues in the CDR3. Per germline, CDR1 SGDLS and CDR2 YYNGEE. With 3 bases removed from V and 9 bases from J, the gap between germline ends came to 10 bases. The chain's CDR3 is CASSELATEQFF. The CDR3 DNA reads TGTGCCAGCAGCGAATTAGCGACTGAGCAGTTCTTC.

The chain combines TRBV28 with TRBJ2-6; D is perhaps TRBD1 (5 bases). CDR3 length: 19 amino acids. In germline, CDR1 is MDHEN, CDR2 SYDVKM. The V end lost 3 bases, the J end lost 1 base, and 19 bases lay between the germline ends. In DNA form, the CDR3 reads TGTGCCAGCAGTTTTCTTGACCAGGGTGTAGGTTCTGGGGCCAACGTCCTGACTTTC. Translation gives CASSFLDQGVGSGANVLTF.

This clone was found once. The rearrangement joins TRBV11-2 to TRBJ2-7; a possible D gene is TRBD2 (5 bases). This CDR3 is built from 12 residues. V lost 3 bases to trimming and J lost 3 bases, with 6 bases between them. Germline V gene data show CDR1 as SGHAT and CDR2 as FQNNGV. The CDR3 reads CASSFSDYEQYF. CDR3 bases: TGTGCCAGCAGCTTTAGCGACTACGAGCAGTACTTC.

J is TRBJ2-1 and V is TRBV7-8; D is undetermined. V was pared by 7 bases and J by 6 bases, with 13 bases between. This CDR3 contains 13 residues. The germline V gene encodes CDR1 SGHVS and CDR2 FQNEAQ. CDR3: CASNQLMPNEQFF. The CDR3 coding sequence is TGTGCCAGCAACCAACTTATGCCCAATGAGCAGTTCTTC.

This clone was seen once. This sequence joins TRBV20-1 and TRBJ2-5; perhaps TRBD2 as D (5 bases). V lost 6 bases to trimming and J lost 5 bases, with 10 bases between them. CDR3 length: 11 residues. Germline CDR1 DFQATT, CDR2 SNEGSKA (reference sequence). The CDR3 sequence is CSAEERETQYF. Written as DNA, the CDR3 is TGCAGTGCGGAGGAGAGGGAGACCCAGTACTTC.

The V gene is TRBV27, the J gene TRBJ1-4, with unresolved D. The germline CDR1 and CDR2 sequences are MNHEY and SMNVEV (reference sequence). Trimming cost V 4 bases and J 7 bases, with 16 bases left between them. The CDR3 totals 15 residues. This CDR3 is CASSSLAPAGEKLFF. The CDR3 DNA is TGTGCCAGCAGTTCCCTTGCCCCGGCGGGTGAAAAACTGTTTTTT.

This chain uses TRBV5-1 with TRBJ2-3; TRBD2 aligns across 9 bases. CDR3 size: 17 residues. V lost 0 bases, J lost 5 bases, and 10 bases stayed unmatched. The germline CDR1 and CDR2 sequences are SGHRS and YFSETQ. CDR3 bases: TGCGCCAGCAGCTTGGTTGGTAGCGGGAGAAGAATAGATACGCAGTATTTT. Encoded protein: CASSLVGSGRRIDTQYF.

The genes are TRBV6-6 and TRBJ2-6; 7 nucleotides line up with TRBD1. Germline trimming cut 5 bases from V and 4 bases from J; bases unmatched to any gene: 5. This CDR3 is 15 amino acids long. CDR1 is MNHNY, CDR2 SVGAGI, per germline (reference sequence). In DNA form, the CDR3 reads TGTGCCAGCAGTCAACAGGGGCTGGGGGCCAACGTCCTGACTTTC. Protein sequence: CASSQQGLGANVLTF.

J is TRBJ2-1 and V is TRBV27; the D gene is possibly TRBD2 (5 bases). Trimming shortened V by 3 bases and J by 8 bases, and 14 bases separated the two germline ends. This CDR3 is 14 amino acids long. Germline V gene sequence: CDR1 MNHEY, CDR2 SMNVEV (reference sequence). CDR3 in amino acids: CASSLDLEAYEQFF. CDR3 nucleotide sequence: TGTGCCAGCAGTTTGGATCTGGAGGCGTATGAGCAGTTCTTC.

The chain couples TRBV11-2 to TRBJ2-7; 7 bases line up with TRBD2. CDR3 length: 14 amino acids. CDR1 and CDR2 from the germline V gene are SGHAT and FQNNGV. The V gene end was trimmed by 4 bases and the J gene end by 7 bases; junction bases not matched to a gene: 10. CDR3 sequence: CASSSTSWGVEQYF. The DNA of the CDR3 is TGTGCCAGCAGCTCGACTAGCTGGGGGGTTGAGCAGTACTTC.

The chain uses TRBV5-1 and TRBJ2-1, with D perhaps matching TRBD1 (6 bases). The length of the CDR3 is 12 residues. Trimming took 4 bases from V and 10 from J, leaving 12 bases between them. CDR1 is SGHRS, CDR2 YFSETQ, per germline. CDR3 sequence: CASSATGTEQFF. The CDR3 DNA follows: TGCGCCAGCAGCGCCACCGGGACAGAGCAGTTCTTC.

Comments on this clone: The conserved phenylalanine or tryptophan normally closing the CDR3 is absent here, so this likely arose from a read error. The limits of the CDR3 on the DNA are not certain, so only TCRdb's listed CDR3 is given. The chain employs TRBV10-1 and TRBJ2-7; the table's D call TRBD1 went unverified against the DNA. Germline V gene lookup returns CDR1 WNHNN and CDR2 SYGVQD (reference sequence). The CDR3 has 10 amino acids, counting both end residues. The CDR3 sequence: CASSEPDRGN.

The genes are TRBV27 and TRBJ2-7; 15 bases agree with TRBD2. Germline V gene sequence: CDR1 MNHEY, CDR2 SMNVEV (reference sequence). The CDR3 totals 18 residues. V dropped 0 bases and J dropped 2; count of bases not matched to a gene: 5. The CDR3 region has the DNA TGTGCCAGCAGTTTATCCCCGTGGACTAGCGGGAGGGCCTACGAGCAGTACTTC. Amino acid sequence: CASSLSPWTSGRAYEQYF.

This chain joins TRBV6-1 and TRBJ2-3; 9 bases match TRBD1. The CDR3 covers 13 residues. Germline assignment: CDR1 MNHNS and CDR2 SASEGT. V lost 8 bases to trimming and J lost 4 bases; unmatched junction nucleotides: 4. In DNA, the CDR3 is TGTGCCAGCGGGGACAGGGAGGCAGATACGCAGTATTTT. Amino acids: CASGDREADTQYF.

This clone was found once. The chain has TRBV7-8 and TRBJ2-5; D remains ambiguous. Germline V CDR1 and CDR2: SGHVS, FQNEAQ. The germline V and J ends were trimmed by 2 bases and 2 bases, with 9 bases remaining between them. This CDR3 contains 14 residues. CDR3 residues: CASSLTRGQETQYF. The DNA of the CDR3 is TGTGCCAGCAGCTTAACTCGCGGTCAAGAGACCCAGTACTTC.

V usage is TRBV28 and J usage is TRBJ1-5; TRBD1 is a possible D gene (5 bases). Trimming shortened V by 2 bases and J by 3 bases, and 11 bases separated the two germline ends. CDR1 is MDHEN and CDR2 is SYDVKM in the germline V gene. The CDR3 contains 15 residues. CDR3 nucleotide sequence: TGTGCCAGCAGTTTAATTTCAGGGTACAATCAGCCCCAGCATTTT. It yields the protein CASSLISGYNQPQHF. Together with reference TRBV28 and TRBJ1-5, the CDR3 gives the full variable domain: DVKVTQSSRYLVKRTGEKVFLECVQDMDHENMFWYRQDPGLGLRLIYFSYDVKMKEKGDIPEGYSVSREKKERFSLILESASTNQTSMYLCASSLISGYNQPQHFGDGTRLSIL.

The gene calls are TRBV5-1 and TRBJ1-2, with 8 bases fitting TRBD1. CDR1 is SGHRS and CDR2 is YFSETQ in the germline V gene. This CDR3 contains 14 residues. J was trimmed by 10 bases and V by 0 bases; bases with no gene match: 8. The CDR3 DNA reads as TGCGCCAGCAGCTTGGCCAGGGGGCATCCACTCTACACCTTC. It translates to CASSLARGHPLYTF.

V and J are TRBV6-1 and TRBJ1-4, with a tentative D call TRBD1 (5 bases). V lost 4 bases to trimming and J lost 8 bases, with 17 bases between them. CDR1 and CDR2 (germline): MNHNS, SASEGT. CDR3 size: 15 residues. The CDR3 is CASSVSGRWVEKLFF. CDR3 coding DNA: TGTGCCAGCAGTGTCTCAGGGAGGTGGGTCGAAAAACTGTTTTTT.

The chain joins TRBV18 to TRBJ1-2; no definite D call. The V and J ends lost 1 base and 6 bases respectively, with 15 bases between them. Germline assignment: CDR1 KGHSH and CDR2 LQKENI. The CDR3 has 15 amino acids. This CDR3 reads CASSPLPGEVDGYTF. The CDR3 bases are TGTGCCAGCTCACCACTGCCCGGGGAAGTAGATGGCTACACCTTC.

This clone was detected once. The chain carries TRBV4-1 and TRBJ1-2, with 8 bases that match TRBD1. The trim removed 2 bases at V and 6 bases at J, leaving 11 bases unmatched. The CDR3 is made up of 16 amino acids. Germline loops: CDR1 MGHRA, CDR2 YSYEKL. The CDR3 loop reads CASSQLHGQGLDGYTF. The CDR3 DNA follows: TGCGCCAGCAGCCAACTCCATGGACAGGGCCTTGATGGCTACACCTTC.

The chain recombines TRBV5-1 with TRBJ2-7, with 10 bases fitting TRBD1. The germline V gene encodes CDR1 SGHRS and CDR2 YFSETQ. J was trimmed by 0 bases and V by 0 bases; bases with no gene match: 3. The CDR3 extends over 16 amino acids. The CDR3 reads CASSLGTGGTSYEQYF. The CDR3 DNA sequence: TGCGCCAGCAGCTTGGGGACAGGGGGGACCTCCTACGAGCAGTACTTC.